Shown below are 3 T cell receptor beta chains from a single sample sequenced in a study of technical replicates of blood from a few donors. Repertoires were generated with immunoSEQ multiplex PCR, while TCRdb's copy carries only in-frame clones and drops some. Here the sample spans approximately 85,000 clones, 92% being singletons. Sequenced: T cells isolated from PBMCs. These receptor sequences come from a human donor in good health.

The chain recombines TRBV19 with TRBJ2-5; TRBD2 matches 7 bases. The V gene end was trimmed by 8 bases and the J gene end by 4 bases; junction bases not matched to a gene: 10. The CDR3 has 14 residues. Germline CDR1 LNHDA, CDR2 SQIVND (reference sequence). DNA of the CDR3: TGTGCCAGTCATCCCGGGGGGATACGAGAGACCCAGTACTTC. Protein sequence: CASHPGGIRETQYF.

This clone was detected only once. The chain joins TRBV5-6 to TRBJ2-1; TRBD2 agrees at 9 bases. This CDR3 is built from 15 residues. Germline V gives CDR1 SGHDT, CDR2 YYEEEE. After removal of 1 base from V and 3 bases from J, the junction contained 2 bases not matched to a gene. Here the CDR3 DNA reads TGTGCCAGCAGCTTGACTAGCGGGCTCTACAATGAGCAGTTCTTC. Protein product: CASSLTSGLYNEQFF.

CDR3 residues: CASSYSTGDTEAFF. As DNA, the CDR3 is TGTGCCAGCAGTTACTCGACAGGGGACACTGAAGCTTTCTTT. V and J are TRBV6-5 and TRBJ1-1, with 8 bases lining up with TRBD1. The germline V gene encodes CDR1 MNHEY and CDR2 SVGAGI. J lost 3 bases, V lost 0 bases, and 0 bases had no gene match. The CDR3 loop spans 14 amino acids.